Listed below are T cell receptor beta chains from one sample, sequenced in a study of blood T cells in healthy people across ages. TCRdb ran MiXCR on the 5' RACE reads and lists one entry per CDR3 protein. The sample lists 700,000 to 850,000 distinct CDR3 sequences, about 55% occurring once. The sample was blood. The receptor source for this set is a man older than 75 in good health. Both conserved end residues are trimmed from each CDR3. Clone size is shown for a subset of rows, as once, few, many or a class of expanded clone.

V,size,CDR3
TRBV27,once,ASSYYAGTNGPDTQY
TRBV20-1,-,SALGGLAKNIQY
TRBV10-3,-,ANSESAPTDTQY
TRBV20-1,-,SARTGTGGRDEQY
TRBV12-3/TRBV12-4,-,ASSLRAGVSYEQY
TRBV6-5,-,ASNFNAGGLDTQY
TRBV7-9,-,ASSLVQGPAPRGYT
TRBV4-1,-,ASSQEWAGGGEQF
TRBV20-1,-,SAEDRPAAEAF
TRBV19,-,ASSDPGTGRWEQY
TRBV29-1,-,SVDPAGAKNIQY
TRBV5-1,few,ASSLYGGRAGEQY
TRBV10-3,-,AISDPGLAGSYEQY
TRBV6-6,-,ASSQGGTHPYGYT
TRBV20-1,few,SASPDRTTNEKLF
TRBV7-9,many,ASSSGQYQETQY
TRBV28,many,ASSFHVWAETQY
TRBV28,-,ASSLLIGGRGNYGYT
TRBV29-1,-,SVGLAGGPNDETQY
TRBV7-2,few,AARRDRGYGYT
TRBV5-1,once,ASRAGTGTTLEQY
TRBV5-1,-,ASGHRDTSYEQY
TRBV21-1,-,ASSKANPRPFEAF
TRBV11-3,-,ASSLRAAGSTDTQY
TRBV13,-,ASSAGGSNTGELF
TRBV9,few,ASSVGASGSPPGY